The T cell receptor beta chain under discussion was sequenced for a study of blood T cell repertoires in COVID-19. For the study at large: Sources were T cells, B-cell-depleted T cells, or PBMCs; the material itself was cDNA or gDNA.

To note about this clone: This CDR3 is also generated by other DNA sequences in the sample.

This CDR3 is 14 amino acids long. V was cut by 5 bases and J by 0 bases, with 11 bases left in between. The germline V gene encodes CDR1 SGHAT and CDR2 FQNNGV. Authors' analysis steps: Estimated nucleated cell counts came from reference gene primer amplification. The table came from immunoSEQ multiplex PCR; TCRdb's copy has only in-frame clones and leaves some out. V and J calls and clone size are copied from that table; D and trimming were computed from the DNA. The sample records approximately 250,000 clones, under 85% being singletons. V gene TRBV11-2 combines with J gene TRBJ2-7; TRBD2 is a possible D gene (5 bases). This receptor was taken from a human donor in a cohort sampled during active COVID-19. The sample was peripheral blood. As DNA, the CDR3 is TGTGCCAGCAGCAGGACTGCGAGCTCCTACGAGCAGTACTTC. This sequence encodes CASSRTASSYEQYF.